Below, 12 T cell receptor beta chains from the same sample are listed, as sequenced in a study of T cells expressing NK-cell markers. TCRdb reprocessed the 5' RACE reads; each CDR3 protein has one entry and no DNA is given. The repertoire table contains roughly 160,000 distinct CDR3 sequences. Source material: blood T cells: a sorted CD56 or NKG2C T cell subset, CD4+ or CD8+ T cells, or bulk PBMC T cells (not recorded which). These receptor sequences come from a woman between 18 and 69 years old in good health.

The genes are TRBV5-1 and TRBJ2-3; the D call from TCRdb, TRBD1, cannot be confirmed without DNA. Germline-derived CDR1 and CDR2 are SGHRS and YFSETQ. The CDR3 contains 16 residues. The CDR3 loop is CASSLRQGRGTDTQYF.

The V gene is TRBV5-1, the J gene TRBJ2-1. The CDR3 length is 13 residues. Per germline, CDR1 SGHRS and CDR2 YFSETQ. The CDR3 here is CASSVVNNNEQFF.

This CDR3 is CASSFWDPKSVPSYNEQFF. This chain uses TRBV11-1 with TRBJ2-1; absent DNA, TCRdb's TRBD1 call cannot be checked. The CDR3 has 19 amino acids. CDR1 and CDR2 from the germline V gene are SGHAT and FQDESV (reference sequence).

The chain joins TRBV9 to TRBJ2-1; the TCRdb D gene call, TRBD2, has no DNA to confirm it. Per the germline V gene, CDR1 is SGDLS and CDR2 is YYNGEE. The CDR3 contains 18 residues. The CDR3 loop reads CASSPNSGTSGSRGEQFF.

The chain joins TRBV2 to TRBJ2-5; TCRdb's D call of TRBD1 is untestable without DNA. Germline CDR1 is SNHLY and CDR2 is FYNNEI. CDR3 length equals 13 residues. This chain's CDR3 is CASSGQVQETQYF.

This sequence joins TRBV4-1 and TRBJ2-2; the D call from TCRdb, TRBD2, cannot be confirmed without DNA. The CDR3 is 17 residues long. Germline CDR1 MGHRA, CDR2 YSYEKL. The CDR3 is CASSPGLAGIYTGELFF.

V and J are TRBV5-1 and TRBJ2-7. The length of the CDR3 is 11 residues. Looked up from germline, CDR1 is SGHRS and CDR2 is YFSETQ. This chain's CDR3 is CASSLLDEQYF.

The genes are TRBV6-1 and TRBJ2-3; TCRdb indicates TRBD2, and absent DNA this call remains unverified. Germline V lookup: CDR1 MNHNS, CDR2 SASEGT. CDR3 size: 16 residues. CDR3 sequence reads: CASRIGGRGSTDTQYF.

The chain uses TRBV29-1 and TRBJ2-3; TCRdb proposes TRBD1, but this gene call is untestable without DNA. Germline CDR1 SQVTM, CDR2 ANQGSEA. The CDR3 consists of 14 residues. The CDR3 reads CSVVPVTSADTQYF.

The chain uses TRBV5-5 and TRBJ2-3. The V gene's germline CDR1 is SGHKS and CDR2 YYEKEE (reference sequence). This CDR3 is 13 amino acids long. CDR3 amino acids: CASSAQEQDTQYF.

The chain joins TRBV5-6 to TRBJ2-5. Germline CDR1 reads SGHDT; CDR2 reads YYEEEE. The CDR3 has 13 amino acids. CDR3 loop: CASSSGTKETQYF.

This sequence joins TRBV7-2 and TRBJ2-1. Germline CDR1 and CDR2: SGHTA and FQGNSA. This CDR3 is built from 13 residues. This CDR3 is CASSFGQGNEQFF. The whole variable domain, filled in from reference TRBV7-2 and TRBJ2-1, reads GAGVSQSPSNKVTEKGKDVELRCDPISGHTALYWYRQSLGQGLEFLIYFQGNSAPDKSGLPSDRFSAERTGGSVSTLTIQRTQQEDSAVYLCASSFGQGNEQFFGPGTRLTVL.